This section outlines one T cell receptor (beta chain) sequence together with its context. Its antigen is undetermined. Patients had HPV-negative, locally advanced oral cavity squamous cell carcinoma. Profiled with immunoSEQ multiplex PCR; TCRdb holds only in-frame clones, not every one. There are around 81,000 clones in the sample; roughly 80% occur only once, and 2.5% to 3.5% lies in the top ten. The sample comes from a study of neoadjuvant anti-PD-1 for oral cavity cancer. Findings and limits, study-wide: Only three patients per response group were TCR-analyzed; validation needed.

This receptor was identified in a person between 40 and 85 years old with oral cavity squamous cell carcinoma. The specimen was PBMCs, collected before nivolumab (anti-PD-1) treatment.

The CDR3 DNA sequence: TGTGCCAGCAGCGCAGGAGGACAGGGGTCCTACGAGCAGTACTTC. This codes for CASSAGGQGSYEQYF. The chain links TRBV5-4 to TRBJ2-7, with 9 bases lining up with TRBD1. V trimming: 4 bases; J trimming: 1 base; junction bases outside the gene matches: 6. CDR3 length: 15 residues. Looked up from germline, CDR1 is SGHNT and CDR2 is YYREEE (reference sequence).